The clone carrying this T cell receptor beta chain was found a few times. Per the original data handling: Counts of nucleated cells, estimated from reference gene primer amplification, were obtained. Some clones are missing from TCRdb's copy, which holds only in-frame ones; the method was immunoSEQ multiplex PCR. D and trimming were read from the DNA, whereas the V and J calls and clone size are those reported in that table. The table shows about 260,000 clones, with approximately 91% occurring only once. The source of the sample is a study of blood T cell repertoires in COVID-19. Study at large: The United States, Italy and Spain supplied acute and convalescent COVID-19 samples. PBMCs, B-cell-depleted T cells, or T cells provided the cDNA or gDNA that made up the material.

Trimming at V came to 2 bases and at J to 0 bases, leaving 10 bases not matched to a gene. The germline V gene encodes CDR1 SGHDN and CDR2 FVKESK. The CDR3 spans 18 residues. Sequencing was done on a sample of peripheral blood. The clonotype was recovered from a woman aged 25 to 39 with COVID-19, enrolled during active disease. The V call is TRBV14, the J call TRBJ1-1, with 9 bases lining up with TRBD1. The CDR3 DNA is TGTGCCAGCAGCCAACATCCTGGGGGACAGGGCATGAACACTGAAGCTTTCTTT. This encodes CASSQHPGGQGMNTEAFF.